This entry is about one T cell receptor (beta chain). This clonotype has more than one count but fewer than ten. This receptor's antigen is unknown. No per-base quality is available; no much larger clone lies one base away. Preparation of the library involved RACE. The instrument given in TCRdb is NextSeq 500. Library preparation attached unique molecular identifiers to individual cDNA molecules for quantitative, reproducible TCR counting. Both TCR alpha and TCR beta chains were sequenced from each blood RNA sample. As for the original processing: Samples had a median of roughly 91,000 TCRs, with a range from roughly 23,224 to 700,000. The Decombinator software suite was used to annotate V, J and CDR3 in the TCR reads. Every sample was subsampled to the same number of TCRs (28,000) for the PS versus PT1 abundance plots. TCRs were defined as expanded if absent before sensitization and observed at least eight times at the 2-week time point. The public reads were quality trimmed at Q25 with fastp and then assembled into clones with MiXCR by TCRdb, keeping productive beta chains. Rows merge per CDR3 protein into single entries with the most common DNA and genes. The authors' filters were not applied to this entry. The sample includes around 380,000 distinct CDR3 sequences, with about 4.4% observed a single time. The top ten clones comprise roughly 2.4% of the sample.

These data come from a study of human T cells and chemical hapten exposure (dated by TCRdb to about 2021). About the investigation overall: For sensitization, 2% DPC in acetone was applied to an approximately 2 cm by approximately 2 cm area of upper inner arm skin. The libraries were sequenced as a pool, and the TCR yield per sample differed mostly because of small variations in library volumes within the pool. Weekly therapeutic DPC doses were additionally applied to the scalp of patients throughout the roughly 25-week study period. Blood samples were taken from patients before sensitization (week 0) and then at 2, 6 and about 24 weeks after DPC sensitization. The mostly female patient cohort included alopecia areata with under or over 50% scalp involvement, alopecia totalis and alopecia universalis. For TCR sequencing, blood came from about 29 alopecia patients at anywhere from one to four time points (pre-sensitization, 2, 6 and 24 weeks). The study tracked peripheral blood TCR repertoire changes in vivo during primary and secondary sensitization to the hapten diphenylcyclopropenone (DPC) in alopecia patients. Patch testing was done on the upper back using Finn chambers containing 0.01% DPC, and results were scored after 6 days according to International Contact Dermatitis Research Group standards.

The research as a whole found: No change with DPC sensitization was found in the number of TCRs above 1 in 1000 frequency, and no evidence of global repertoire structure alterations was found. Patch test score was positively correlated with the number of PT1 expanded TCRs, with significance at thresholds 8, 16 and 32 but not at 4. Compared with pre-sensitization or healthy control sets, expanded TCRs formed significantly more large CDR3 similarity clusters, which is consistent with antigen-driven responses. Alopecia, a presumed autoimmune disease, was present in all patients, so the immune response of the patients might differ from that of healthy individuals. Repeated subsampling changed both the strength of the expansion versus patch-test correlation and the threshold at which that correlation became significant.

The germline V gene specifies MGHDK as CDR1 and SYGVNS as CDR2. A distance of 12 bases separates the germline ends of V and J, which lose 9 bases and 0 bases respectively. The cysteine opens and the phenylalanine closes a CDR3 of 14 amino acids. The read is trimmed to its CDR3 DNA, 42 bases read in frame from base 1. This sample's time point label indicates: patch test 1, 2 weeks after DPC sensitization. The treatment or condition label of this sample denotes: therapeutic diphenylcyclopropenone sensitization with weekly scalp DPC. At each patch-test visit, blood was drawn before the patch test was applied. To be eligible, patients had to be aged 18 to 70, diagnosed with alopecia and judged suitable for DPC therapy, while pregnant patients were excluded. Unfractionated whole blood was collected in Tempus Blood RNA tubes, and total RNA was extracted from that blood.

The sequences come from whole blood, collected in connection with sensitization to the hapten diphenylcyclopropenone (DPC). The chain joins TRBV25-1 to TRBJ1-3; the D gene is perhaps TRBD1, on 6 matching bases. The sequence came from a woman aged 45-59 years with alopecia areata. Some clones in this sample may be carry-over from other donors' samples. The DNA sequence is TGTGCCAGTAACGGGGGCATCTCTGGAAACACCATATATTTT. This codes for CASNGGISGNTIYF.